The 19 T cell receptor beta chains below were found in one sample sequenced in a study of neurological immune-mediated disorders. TCRdb reanalysed the 5' RACE reads using MiXCR and keeps one entry per CDR3 protein. The table records some 30,000 distinct CDR3 sequences, 20% to 25% of them present only once. Sequencing was done on a sample of PBMCs. The receptors shown here come from a woman aged 55-69 years in good health.

This clonotype appeared many times. The V and J genes are TRBV5-1 and TRBJ1-6, with 10 bases fitting TRBD1. Germline-derived CDR1 and CDR2 are SGHRS and YFSETQ. This CDR3 spans 16 amino acids. V dropped 3 bases and J dropped 7; count of bases not matched to a gene: 7. The CDR3 DNA is TGCGCCAGCAGCTCGAGACAGGGGGCAGGAAATTCACCCCTCCACTTT. Its translation is CASSSRQGAGNSPLHF.

This sequence joins TRBV7-9 and TRBJ1-6, with D possibly matching TRBD1 (6 bases). There are 15 residues in the CDR3. Trimming took off 5 bases at V and 9 bases at J, with 17 bases between the two ends. Germline values: CDR1 SEHNR, CDR2 FQNEAQ (reference sequence). CDR3 amino acids: CASSTQGSNISPLHF. The CDR3 DNA sequence: TGTGCCAGCAGCACTCAGGGGTCGAATATTTCACCCCTCCACTTT.

This clonotype came up many times. The rearrangement joins TRBV5-1 to TRBJ2-5; 8 positions agree with TRBD2. V lost 1 base to trimming and J lost 1 base; unmatched junction nucleotides: 6. This CDR3 is built from 16 residues. Germline CDR1 SGHRS, CDR2 YFSETQ. The CDR3 spells CASSLFSLAGQETQYF. CDR3 DNA: TGCGCCAGCAGCTTGTTCTCGCTAGCGGGCCAAGAGACCCAGTACTTC.

In its sample, this clonotype was seen a few times. V is TRBV18 and J is TRBJ1-4, with a weak D call TRBD1 (5 bases). V was shortened by 5 bases and J by 3 bases, with 16 bases between the two germline ends. The germline gives CDR1 KGHSH, CDR2 LQKENI. The CDR3 is 16 residues long. The CDR3 nucleotides read TGTGCCAGCTCATCCCAGGGTGCAGTGGCTAATGAAAAACTGTTTTTT. As protein: CASSSQGAVANEKLFF.

A remark on this clonotype: A clone one base away is much larger, so this may be a read error. The genes are TRBV5-1 and TRBJ1-4, with D hard to call. The CDR3 is 14 amino acids. Germline-derived CDR1 and CDR2 are SGHRS and YFSETQ. CDR3 residues: CVSSRTGSNEKLFF. The DNA of the CDR3 is TGCGTCAGCAGCCGGACCGGTTCTAATGAAAAACTGTTTTTT.

This clonotype was seen ten or more times. The genes are TRBV6-6 and TRBJ2-5, with D tentatively TRBD1 (6 bases). The V end lost 7 bases, the J end lost 9 bases, and 15 bases lay between the germline ends. CDR3 length: 12 amino acids. Germline CDR1 is MNHNY and CDR2 is SVGAGI (reference sequence). CDR3 in amino acids: CASNPRGMAQYF. CDR3 coding DNA: TGTGCCAGCAATCCAAGGGGGATGGCCCAGTACTTC.

This chain links TRBV27 with TRBJ2-7; 8 bases are a match to TRBD2. Germline V gene lookup returns CDR1 MNHEY and CDR2 SMNVEV (reference sequence). The CDR3 totals 16 residues. V was clipped by 5 bases and J by 2 bases; unmatched bases: 11. The CDR3 loop reads CASSPFGAGGPYEQYF. For the CDR3, the DNA is TGTGCCAGCAGTCCCTTTGGGGCGGGAGGCCCCTACGAGCAGTACTTC.

The V and J genes are TRBV7-2 and TRBJ2-3; D perhaps matches TRBD2 (5 bases). V lost 4 bases and J 12 bases, leaving 23 bases between the germline ends. Germline values: CDR1 SGHTA, CDR2 FQGNSA. This CDR3 has 15 residues. CDR3 residues: CASSYPGLTRDIQYF. CDR3 in DNA: TGTGCCAGCAGCTACCCGGGTCTGACGAGGGATATTCAGTATTTT.

There are many counts of this clonotype. For the CDR3, the DNA is TGTGCCAGCAGCTGGGGAAGGTCCGGGGAGCTGTTTTTT. This gives the protein CASSWGRSGELFF. V gene TRBV7-2 combines with J gene TRBJ2-2; D not certain. Between the trimmed V and J ends, which lost 4 bases and 6 bases, there was a span of 9 bases. The CDR3 sequence is 13 residues long. The germline CDR1 and CDR2 sequences are SGHTA and FQGNSA. The full variable domain, rest sourced from reference TRBV7-2 and TRBJ2-2, is GAGVSQSPSNKVTEKGKDVELRCDPISGHTALYWYRQSLGQGLEFLIYFQGNSAPDKSGLPSDRFSAERTGGSVSTLTIQRTQQEDSAVYLCASSWGRSGELFFGEGSRLTVL.

The table lists this clonotype with many counts. DNA of the CDR3: TGTGCCAGCAGTTTCGGACTAGCGGGGGGGATAGATACGCAGTATTTT. It specifies CASSFGLAGGIDTQYF. V and J are TRBV6-5 and TRBJ2-3; TRBD2 matches at 15 bases. This CDR3 is 16 amino acids long. CDR1 is MNHEY, CDR2 SVGAGI, per germline. Unmatched junction bases numbered 4, after V lost 4 bases and J lost 5 bases.

This clonotype was seen ten or more times. The rearrangement joins TRBV5-1 to TRBJ1-2, with D possibly being TRBD1 (6 bases). CDR1 is SGHRS and CDR2 is YFSETQ in the germline V gene. The ends were cut back, 4 bases at V and 3 bases at J, with 16 bases in the middle. The CDR3 extends over 15 amino acids. The CDR3 DNA is TGCGCCAGCAGCCCGACCGGGGGCGCATACTATGGCTACACCTTC. Translated, it gives CASSPTGGAYYGYTF.

This clonotype has ten or more counts. This rearrangement joins TRBV7-2 to TRBJ2-7; D is possibly TRBD2 (6 bases). The CDR3 is made up of 14 amino acids. The germline V gene has CDR1 SGHTA and CDR2 FQGNSA. Trimming removed 1 base at V and 0 bases at J, with 7 bases between. Here the CDR3 reads CASSLGGTSYEQYF. The CDR3 nucleotides read TGTGCCAGCAGCTTAGGCGGGACCTCCTACGAGCAGTACTTC.

This clonotype was counted at least ten times. V gene TRBV12-3 or TRBV12-4 combines with J gene TRBJ1-5, with TRBD1 as a possible D gene (6 bases). V lost 3 bases and J lost 2, with 11 bases in between. The CDR3 covers 15 residues. CDR3 protein: CASSLGGQGNQPQHF. The CDR3 DNA follows: TGTGCCAGCAGTTTGGGGGGGCAAGGCAATCAGCCCCAGCATTTT.

There are many counts of this clonotype. The V gene is TRBV11-2, the J gene TRBJ2-7; weak D call: TRBD2 (5 bases). With 8 bases removed from V and 7 bases from J, the gap between germline ends came to 18 bases. Germline V gene lookup returns CDR1 SGHAT and CDR2 FQNNGV. This CDR3 is built from 13 residues. The CDR3 DNA reads as TGTGCCAGCGCCACCGGGCTGTCGGGGGAGCAGTACTTC. It encodes CASATGLSGEQYF.

The rearrangement uses TRBV6-2 or TRBV6-3 and TRBJ2-3; 9 bases align to TRBD2. The germline gives CDR1 MNHEY, CDR2 SVGEGT. The CDR3 runs to 13 residues. V trimming: 7 bases; J trimming: 4 bases; junction bases outside the gene matches: 3. CDR3: CASTTSGPDTQYF. Here the CDR3 DNA reads TGTGCCAGCACGACTAGCGGCCCAGATACGCAGTATTTT.

This clonotype was seen a handful of times. This chain joins TRBV5-6 and TRBJ2-7, with D perhaps matching TRBD1 (10 bases). CDR3 length: 21 amino acids. V dropped 4 bases and J dropped 0 bases, with 32 bases sitting between them. Germline CDR1 is SGHDT and CDR2 is YYEEEE. CDR3 protein: CASSLGQGLITSGHPSYEQYF. The CDR3 nucleotides are TGTGCCAGCAGCCTGGGACAGGGGCTCATAACTAGCGGGCATCCCTCCTACGAGCAGTACTTC. The full variable domain, its missing parts supplied by reference TRBV5-6 and TRBJ2-7, is DAGVTQSPTHLIKTRGQQVTLRCSPKSGHDTVSWYQQALGQGPQFIFQYYEEEERQRGNFPDRFSGHQFPNYSSELNVNALLLGDSALYLCASSLGQGLITSGHPSYEQYFGPGTRLTVT.

This clonotype was recorded at least ten times. The CDR3 bases are TGCGCCAGCAGCTTTGGCCTCCGGACAGGTGAAAAACTGTTTTTT. It is translated as CASSFGLRTGEKLFF. V gene TRBV5-1 combines with J gene TRBJ1-4; 7 bases align to TRBD1. J was trimmed by 7 bases and V by 2 bases; bases with no gene match: 8. This CDR3 contains 15 residues. Germline CDR1 is SGHRS and CDR2 is YFSETQ.

This clonotype appeared many times. This rearrangement joins TRBV7-2 to TRBJ2-7; 7 bases match TRBD2. Trimming removed 5 bases from V and 1 base from J; junction bases left unmatched: 11. There are 16 residues in the CDR3. Germline lookup yields CDR1 SGHTA and CDR2 FQGNSA. CDR3 residues: CASSLVGGGVSYEQYF. CDR3 DNA: TGTGCCAGCAGCCTAGTTGGGGGAGGGGTTTCCTACGAGCAGTACTTC. Full variable domain (rest looked up from reference TRBV7-2 and TRBJ2-7): GAGVSQSPSNKVTEKGKDVELRCDPISGHTALYWYRQSLGQGLEFLIYFQGNSAPDKSGLPSDRFSAERTGGSVSTLTIQRTQQEDSAVYLCASSLVGGGVSYEQYFGPGTRLTVT.

This clonotype was counted between two and nine times. The chain couples TRBV6-2 or TRBV6-3 to TRBJ2-7, with D perhaps assigned TRBD1 or TRBD2 (5 bases each). The V end was cut by 4 bases, the J end by 2 bases, with 9 bases between. CDR3 length: 13 residues. The V gene's germline CDR1 is MNHEY and CDR2 SVGEGT. CDR3: CASSWPGPYEQYF. In DNA, the CDR3 is TGTGCCAGCAGTTGGCCGGGACCCTACGAGCAGTACTTC.